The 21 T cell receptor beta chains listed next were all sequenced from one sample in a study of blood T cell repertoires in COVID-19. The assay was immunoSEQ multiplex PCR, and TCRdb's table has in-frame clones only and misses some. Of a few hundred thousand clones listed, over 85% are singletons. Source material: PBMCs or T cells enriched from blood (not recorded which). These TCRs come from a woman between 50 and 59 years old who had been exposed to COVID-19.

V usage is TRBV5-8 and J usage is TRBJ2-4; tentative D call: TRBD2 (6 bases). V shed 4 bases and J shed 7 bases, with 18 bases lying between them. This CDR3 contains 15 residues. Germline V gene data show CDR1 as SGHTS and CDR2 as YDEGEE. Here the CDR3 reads CASSPGTGTRNIQYF. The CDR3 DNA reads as TGTGCCAGCAGCCCAGGGACTGGTACGAGGAACATTCAGTACTTC. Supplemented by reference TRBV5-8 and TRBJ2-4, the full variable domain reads EAGVTQSPTHLIKTRGQQATLRCSPISGHTSVYWYQQALGLGLQFLLWYDEGEERNRGNFPPRFSGRQFPNYSSELNVNALELEDSALYLCASSPGTGTRNIQYFGAGTRLSVL.

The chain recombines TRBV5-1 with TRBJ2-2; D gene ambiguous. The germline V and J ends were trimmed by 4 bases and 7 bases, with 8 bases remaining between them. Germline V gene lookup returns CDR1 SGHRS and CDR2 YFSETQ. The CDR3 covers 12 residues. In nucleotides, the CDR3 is TGCGCCAGCAGCCTAGAACGCGGGGAGCTGTTTTTT. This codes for CASSLERGELFF.

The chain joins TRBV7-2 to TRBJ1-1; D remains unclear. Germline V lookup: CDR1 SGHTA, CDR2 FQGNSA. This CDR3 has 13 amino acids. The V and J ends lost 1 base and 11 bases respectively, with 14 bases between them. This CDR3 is CASSLEGSGGAFF. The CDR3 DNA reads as TGTGCCAGCAGCTTAGAAGGGTCGGGCGGGGCTTTCTTT.

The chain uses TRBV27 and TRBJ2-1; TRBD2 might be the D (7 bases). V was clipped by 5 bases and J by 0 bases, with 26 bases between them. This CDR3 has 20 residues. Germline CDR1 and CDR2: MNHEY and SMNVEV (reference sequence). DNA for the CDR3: TGTGCCAGCAGTCCTCGAGGGGGGGGCGCCCTACCTAGCTCCTACAATGAGCAGTTCTTC. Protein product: CASSPRGGGALPSSYNEQFF.

The CDR3 sequence: CASSQSVGQGLNQPQHF. CDR3 nucleotide sequence: TGTGCCAGCAGTCAATCCGTTGGGCAGGGGCTTAATCAGCCCCAGCATTTT. The chain carries TRBV27 and TRBJ1-5, with D possibly being TRBD1 (6 bases). Trimming shortened V by 5 bases and J by 4 bases, and 21 bases separated the two germline ends. Germline lookup yields CDR1 MNHEY and CDR2 SMNVEV (reference sequence). The CDR3 loop spans 17 amino acids.

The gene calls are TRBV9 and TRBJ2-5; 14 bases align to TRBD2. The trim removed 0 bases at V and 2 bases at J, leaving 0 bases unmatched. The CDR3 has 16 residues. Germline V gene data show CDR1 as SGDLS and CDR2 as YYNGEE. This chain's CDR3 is CASSVGLAGGQETQYF. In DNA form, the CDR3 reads TGTGCCAGCAGCGTAGGACTAGCGGGGGGGCAAGAGACCCAGTACTTC.

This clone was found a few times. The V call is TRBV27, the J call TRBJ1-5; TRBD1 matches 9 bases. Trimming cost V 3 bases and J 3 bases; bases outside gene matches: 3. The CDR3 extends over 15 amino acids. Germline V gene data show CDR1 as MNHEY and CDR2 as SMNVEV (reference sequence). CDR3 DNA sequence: TGTGCCAGCAGTTTCACAGGGGGCCCCAATCAGCCCCAGCATTTT. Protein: CASSFTGGPNQPQHF.

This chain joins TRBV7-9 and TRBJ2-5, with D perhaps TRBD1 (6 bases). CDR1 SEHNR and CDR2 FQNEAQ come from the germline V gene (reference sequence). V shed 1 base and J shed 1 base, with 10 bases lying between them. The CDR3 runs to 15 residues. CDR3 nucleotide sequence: TGTGCCAGCAGCTTAGTCGGGACACCCCAAGAGACCCAGTACTTC. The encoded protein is CASSLVGTPQETQYF.

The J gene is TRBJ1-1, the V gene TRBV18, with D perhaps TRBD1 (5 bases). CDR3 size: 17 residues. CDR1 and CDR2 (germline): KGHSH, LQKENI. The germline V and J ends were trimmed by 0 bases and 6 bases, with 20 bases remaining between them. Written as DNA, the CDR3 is TGTGCCAGCTCACCACCGGGCAGGGAAGTGGGTTACGCTGAAGCTTTCTTT. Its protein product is CASSPPGREVGYAEAFF.

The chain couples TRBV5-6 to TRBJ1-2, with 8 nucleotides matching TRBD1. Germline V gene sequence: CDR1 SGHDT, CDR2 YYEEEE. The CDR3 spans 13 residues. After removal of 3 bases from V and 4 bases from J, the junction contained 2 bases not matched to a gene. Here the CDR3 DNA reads TGTGCCAGCAGCTGGACAGGGAGCTATGGCTACACCTTC. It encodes CASSWTGSYGYTF.

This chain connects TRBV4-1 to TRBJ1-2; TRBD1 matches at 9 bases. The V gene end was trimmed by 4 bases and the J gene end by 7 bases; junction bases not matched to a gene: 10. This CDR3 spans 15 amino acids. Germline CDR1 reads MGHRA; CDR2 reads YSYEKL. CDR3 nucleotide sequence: TGCGCCAGCAGCCCGTCGGGACAGGGAGGTCTTGGCTACACCTTC. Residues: CASSPSGQGGLGYTF.

The CDR3 DNA reads TGTGCCAGCAGCCCTCCGGGACAGGTCCTAGGACAGCCCCAGCATTTT. This encodes CASSPPGQVLGQPQHF. The chain has TRBV2 and TRBJ1-5, with 8 bases aligning to TRBD1. The V gene end was trimmed by 6 bases and the J gene end by 7 bases; junction bases not matched to a gene: 14. There are 16 residues in the CDR3. In germline, CDR1 is SNHLY, CDR2 FYNNEI.

The CDR3 DNA follows: TGTGCCAGCAGCGTAGAAGGCCAGGGGGCGCGAGGCACCGGGGAGCTGTTTTTT. Residues: CASSVEGQGARGTGELFF. The V and J genes are TRBV9 and TRBJ2-2, with 8 bases that match TRBD1. The CDR3 spans 18 residues. After removal of 0 bases from V and 4 bases from J, the junction contained 11 bases not matched to a gene. CDR1 and CDR2 (germline): SGDLS, YYNGEE.

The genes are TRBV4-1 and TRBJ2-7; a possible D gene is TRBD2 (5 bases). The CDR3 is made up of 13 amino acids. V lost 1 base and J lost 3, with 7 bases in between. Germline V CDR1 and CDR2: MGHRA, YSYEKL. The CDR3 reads CASSQVRGYEQYF. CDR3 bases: TGCGCCAGCAGCCAAGTCCGGGGCTACGAGCAGTACTTC.

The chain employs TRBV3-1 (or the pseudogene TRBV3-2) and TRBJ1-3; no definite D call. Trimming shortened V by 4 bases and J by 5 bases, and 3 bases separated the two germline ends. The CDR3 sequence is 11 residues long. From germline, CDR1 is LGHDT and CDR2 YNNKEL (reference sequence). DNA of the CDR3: TGTGCCAGCAGCCTTAGAAACACCATATATTTT. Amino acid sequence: CASSLRNTIYF.

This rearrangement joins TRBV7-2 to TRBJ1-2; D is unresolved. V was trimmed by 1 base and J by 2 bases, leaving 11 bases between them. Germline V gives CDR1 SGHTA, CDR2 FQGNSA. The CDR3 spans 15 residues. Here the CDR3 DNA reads TGTGCCAGCAGCTTAGAGAGCGTTCCGAACTATGGCTACACCTTC. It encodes CASSLESVPNYGYTF.

CDR3: CATSDQPSGSYEQYF. For the CDR3, the DNA is TGTGCCACCAGTGACCAACCTAGCGGTTCCTACGAGCAGTACTTC. The genes are TRBV24-1 and TRBJ2-7, with TRBD2 matching 7 bases. The CDR3 covers 15 residues. Germline loops: CDR1 KGHDR, CDR2 SFDVKD. The V segment lost 4 bases and the J segment 1 base; nucleotides outside the gene matches: 6.

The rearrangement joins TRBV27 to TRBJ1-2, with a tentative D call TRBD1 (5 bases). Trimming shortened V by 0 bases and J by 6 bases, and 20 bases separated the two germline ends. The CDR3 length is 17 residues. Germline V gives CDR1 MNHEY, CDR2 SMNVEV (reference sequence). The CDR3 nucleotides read TGTGCCAGCAGTTTATCCTTCGTAGCGGCAGGGTTAAATGGCTACACCTTC. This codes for CASSLSFVAAGLNGYTF.

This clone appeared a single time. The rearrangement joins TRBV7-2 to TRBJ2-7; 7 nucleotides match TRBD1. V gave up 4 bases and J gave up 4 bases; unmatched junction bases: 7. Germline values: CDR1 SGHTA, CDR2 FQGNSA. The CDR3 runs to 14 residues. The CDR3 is CASSSDRWKYEQYF. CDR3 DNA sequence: TGTGCCAGCAGCTCGGACAGGTGGAAGTACGAGCAGTACTTC.

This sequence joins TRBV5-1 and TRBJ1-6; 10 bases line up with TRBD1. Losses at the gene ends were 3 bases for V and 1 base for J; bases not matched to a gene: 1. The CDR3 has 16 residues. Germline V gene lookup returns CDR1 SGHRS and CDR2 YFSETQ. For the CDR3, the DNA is TGCGCCAGCAGCTCGGGACAGGGGTCCTATAATTCACCCCTCCACTTT. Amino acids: CASSSGQGSYNSPLHF.

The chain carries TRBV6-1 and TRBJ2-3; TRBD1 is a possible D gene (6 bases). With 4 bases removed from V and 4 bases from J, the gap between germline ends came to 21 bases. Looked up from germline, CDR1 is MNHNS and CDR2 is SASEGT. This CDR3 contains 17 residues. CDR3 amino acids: CASSVGGGRGVADTQYF. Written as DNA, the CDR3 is TGTGCCAGCAGTGTAGGTGGTGGCAGGGGAGTGGCAGATACGCAGTATTTT.